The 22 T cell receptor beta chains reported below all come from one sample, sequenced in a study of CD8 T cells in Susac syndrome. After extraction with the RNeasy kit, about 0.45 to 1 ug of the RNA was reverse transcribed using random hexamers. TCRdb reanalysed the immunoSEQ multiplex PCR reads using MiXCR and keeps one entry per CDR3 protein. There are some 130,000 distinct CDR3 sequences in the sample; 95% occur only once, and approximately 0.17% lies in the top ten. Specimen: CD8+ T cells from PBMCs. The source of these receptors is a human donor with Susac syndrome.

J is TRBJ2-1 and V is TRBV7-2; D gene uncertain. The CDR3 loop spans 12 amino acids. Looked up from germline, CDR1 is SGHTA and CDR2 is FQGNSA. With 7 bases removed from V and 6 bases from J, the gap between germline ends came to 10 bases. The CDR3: CASTWVANEQFF. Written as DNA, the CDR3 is TGTGCCAGCACTTGGGTAGCCAATGAGCAGTTCTTC.

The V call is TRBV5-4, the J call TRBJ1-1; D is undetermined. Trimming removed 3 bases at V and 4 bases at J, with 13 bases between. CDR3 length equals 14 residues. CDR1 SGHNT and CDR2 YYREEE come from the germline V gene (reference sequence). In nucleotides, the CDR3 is TGTGCCAGCAGCTCCACCCGACTGTCCACTGAAGCTTTCTTT. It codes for CASSSTRLSTEAFF.

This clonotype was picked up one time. For the CDR3, the DNA is TGTGCCAGCAGCGTAGGAGGGGGTGGCGTACCAAATGAAAAACTGTTTTTT. Protein: CASSVGGGGVPNEKLFF. The chain carries TRBV9 and TRBJ1-4; maybe TRBD1 (6 bases). Germline assignment: CDR1 SGDLS and CDR2 YYNGEE. The CDR3 has 17 amino acids. V lost 0 bases, J lost 5 bases, and 17 bases lay in between.

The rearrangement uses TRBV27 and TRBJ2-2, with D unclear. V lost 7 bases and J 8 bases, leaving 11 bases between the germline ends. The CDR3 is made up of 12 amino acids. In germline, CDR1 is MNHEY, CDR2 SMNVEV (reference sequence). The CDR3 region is CASTGPKGELFF. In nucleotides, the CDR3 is TGTGCCAGCACCGGTCCTAAAGGGGAGCTGTTTTTT.

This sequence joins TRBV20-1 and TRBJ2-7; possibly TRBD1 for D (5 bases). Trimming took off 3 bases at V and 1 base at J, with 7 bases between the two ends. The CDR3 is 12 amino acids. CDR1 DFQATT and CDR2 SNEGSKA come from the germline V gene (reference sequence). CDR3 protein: CSASQGSYEQYF. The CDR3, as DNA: TGCAGTGCTAGTCAGGGTTCCTACGAGCAGTACTTC.

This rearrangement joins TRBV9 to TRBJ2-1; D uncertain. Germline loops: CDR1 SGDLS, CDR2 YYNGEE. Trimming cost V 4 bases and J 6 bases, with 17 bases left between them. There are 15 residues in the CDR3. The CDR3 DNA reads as TGTGCCAGCAGCCCCGCGGTAGCTGCCTTCAATGAGCAGTTCTTC. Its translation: CASSPAVAAFNEQFF.

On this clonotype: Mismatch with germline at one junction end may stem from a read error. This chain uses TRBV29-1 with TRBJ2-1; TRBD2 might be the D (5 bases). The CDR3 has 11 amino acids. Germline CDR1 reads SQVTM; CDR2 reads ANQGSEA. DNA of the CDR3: TGTAGCGTTGTAGGTGGGGATGAGCAGTTCTTC. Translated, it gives CSVVGGDEQFF.

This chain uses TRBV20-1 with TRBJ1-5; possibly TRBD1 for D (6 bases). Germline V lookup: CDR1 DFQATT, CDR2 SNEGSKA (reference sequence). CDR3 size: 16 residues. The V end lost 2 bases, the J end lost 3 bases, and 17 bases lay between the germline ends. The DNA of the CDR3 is TGCAGTGCTAGAAGGCCAAAGCGGGGGCCCAATCAGCCCCAGCATTTT. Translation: CSARRPKRGPNQPQHF.

The CDR3 DNA reads as TGCAGTGCTAGAGATCTATCGCACCATGAGCAGTTCTTC. This codes for CSARDLSHHEQFF. The chain combines TRBV20-1 with TRBJ2-1, with no clear D. The V end lost 0 bases, the J end lost 8 bases, and 11 bases lay between the germline ends. CDR3 size: 13 residues. Germline V lookup: CDR1 DFQATT, CDR2 SNEGSKA (reference sequence).

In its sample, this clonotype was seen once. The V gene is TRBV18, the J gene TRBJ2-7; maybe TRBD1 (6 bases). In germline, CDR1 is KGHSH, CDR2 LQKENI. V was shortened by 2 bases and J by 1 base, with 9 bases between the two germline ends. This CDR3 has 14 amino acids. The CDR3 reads CASSPSDRSYEQYF. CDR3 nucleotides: TGTGCCAGCTCACCATCGGACAGATCCTACGAGCAGTACTTC.

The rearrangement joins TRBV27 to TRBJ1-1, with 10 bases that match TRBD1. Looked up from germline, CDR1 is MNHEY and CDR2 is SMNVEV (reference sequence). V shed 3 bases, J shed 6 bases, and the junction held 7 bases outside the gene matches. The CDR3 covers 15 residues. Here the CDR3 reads CASSLGTGAGAEAFF. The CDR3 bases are TGTGCCAGCAGTTTGGGGACAGGGGCGGGCGCTGAAGCTTTCTTT.

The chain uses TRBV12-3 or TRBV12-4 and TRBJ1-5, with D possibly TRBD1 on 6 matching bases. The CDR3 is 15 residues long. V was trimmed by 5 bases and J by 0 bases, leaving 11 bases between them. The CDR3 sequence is CASSDWTDSNQPQHF. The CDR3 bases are TGTGCCAGCAGTGACTGGACAGATAGCAATCAGCCCCAGCATTTT.

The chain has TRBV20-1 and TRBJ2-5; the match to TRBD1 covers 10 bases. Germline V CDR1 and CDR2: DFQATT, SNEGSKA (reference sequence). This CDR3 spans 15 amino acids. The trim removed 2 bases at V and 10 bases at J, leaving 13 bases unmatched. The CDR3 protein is CSARKPGQGTWGQYF. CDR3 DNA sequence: TGCAGTGCTAGAAAACCGGGACAGGGGACCTGGGGCCAGTACTTC.

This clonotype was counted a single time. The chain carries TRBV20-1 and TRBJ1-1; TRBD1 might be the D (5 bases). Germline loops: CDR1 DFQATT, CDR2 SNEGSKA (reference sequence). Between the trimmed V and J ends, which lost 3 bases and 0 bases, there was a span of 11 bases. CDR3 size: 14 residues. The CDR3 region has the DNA TGCAGTGCTAGTTTAGGGACGGTGAACACTGAAGCTTTCTTT. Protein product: CSASLGTVNTEAFF.

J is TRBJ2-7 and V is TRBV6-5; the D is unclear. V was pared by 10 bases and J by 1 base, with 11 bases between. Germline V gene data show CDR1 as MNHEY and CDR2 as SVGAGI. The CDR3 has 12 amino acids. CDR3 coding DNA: TGTGCCACCTCAGGACCTTCCTACGAGCAGTACTTC. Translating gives CATSGPSYEQYF.

The CDR3 is CASSIGASGRAEETQYF. CDR3 in DNA: TGTGCCAGTAGTATAGGTGCTAGCGGGAGGGCCGAAGAGACCCAGTACTTC. This chain links TRBV19 with TRBJ2-5; the match to TRBD2 covers 12 bases. The V and J ends lost 1 base and 3 bases, in that order; junction bases with no gene match: 6. Germline values: CDR1 LNHDA, CDR2 SQIVND (reference sequence). The CDR3 loop spans 17 amino acids.

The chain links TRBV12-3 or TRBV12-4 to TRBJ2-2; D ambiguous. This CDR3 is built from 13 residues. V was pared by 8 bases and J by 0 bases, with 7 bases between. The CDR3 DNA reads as TGTGCCAGCCCCCGGGCGAACACCGGGGAGCTGTTTTTT. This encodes CASPRANTGELFF.

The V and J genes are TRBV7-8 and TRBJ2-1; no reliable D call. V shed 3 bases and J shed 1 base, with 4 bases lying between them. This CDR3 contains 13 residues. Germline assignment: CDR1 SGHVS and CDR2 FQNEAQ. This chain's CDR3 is CASSFASYNEQFF. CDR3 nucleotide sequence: TGTGCCAGCAGCTTCGCGTCCTACAATGAGCAGTTCTTC.

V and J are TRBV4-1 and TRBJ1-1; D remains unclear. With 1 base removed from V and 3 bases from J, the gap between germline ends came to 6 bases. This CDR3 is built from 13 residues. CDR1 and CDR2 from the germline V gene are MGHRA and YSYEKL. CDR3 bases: TGCGCCAGCAGCCAAGTACGGGACACTGAAGCTTTCTTT. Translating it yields CASSQVRDTEAFF.

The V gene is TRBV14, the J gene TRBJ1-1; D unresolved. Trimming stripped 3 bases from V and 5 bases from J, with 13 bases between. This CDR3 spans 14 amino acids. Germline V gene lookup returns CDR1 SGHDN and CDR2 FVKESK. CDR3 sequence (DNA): TGTGCCAGCAGCCACTCTCGAGGCCGGACTGAAGCTTTCTTT. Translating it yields CASSHSRGRTEAFF.

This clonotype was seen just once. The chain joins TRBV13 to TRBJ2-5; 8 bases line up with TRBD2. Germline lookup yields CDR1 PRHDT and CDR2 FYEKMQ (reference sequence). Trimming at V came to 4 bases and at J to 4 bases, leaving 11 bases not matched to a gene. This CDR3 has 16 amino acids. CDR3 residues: CASSSKPGGIGETQYF. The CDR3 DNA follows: TGTGCCAGCAGCTCGAAGCCGGGAGGGATTGGAGAGACCCAGTACTTC.

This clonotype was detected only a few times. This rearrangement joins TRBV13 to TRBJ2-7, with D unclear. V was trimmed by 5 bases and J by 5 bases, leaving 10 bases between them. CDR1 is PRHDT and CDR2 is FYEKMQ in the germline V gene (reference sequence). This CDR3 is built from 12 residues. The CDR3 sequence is CASSDSRDEQYF. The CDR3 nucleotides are TGTGCCAGCAGCGATAGCCGCGACGAGCAGTACTTC. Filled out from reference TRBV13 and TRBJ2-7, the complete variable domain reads AAGVIQSPRHLIKEKRETATLKCYPIPRHDTVYWYQQGPGQDPQFLISFYEKMQSDKGSIPDRFSAQQFSDYHSELNMSSLELGDSALYFCASSDSRDEQYFGPGTRLTVT.